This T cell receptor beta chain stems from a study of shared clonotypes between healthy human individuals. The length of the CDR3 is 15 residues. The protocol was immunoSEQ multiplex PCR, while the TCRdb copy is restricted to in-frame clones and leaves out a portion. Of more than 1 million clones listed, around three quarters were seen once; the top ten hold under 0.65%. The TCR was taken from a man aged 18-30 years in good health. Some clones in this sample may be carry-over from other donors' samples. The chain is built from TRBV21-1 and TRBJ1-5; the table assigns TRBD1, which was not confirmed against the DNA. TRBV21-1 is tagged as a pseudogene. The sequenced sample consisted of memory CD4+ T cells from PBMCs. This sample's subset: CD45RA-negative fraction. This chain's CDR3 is CASSNTGQADQPQHF. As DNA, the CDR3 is TGTGCCAGCAGCAACACCGGACAGGCTGATCAGCCCCAGCATTTT.